This TCR beta chain originates from a study of response to subunit inactivated influenza vaccine. Overall study findings and caveats: Few new T cells, the authors suggested, are recruited by each seasonal influenza vaccination.

MiXCR was run by TCRdb on the RT-PCR reads, yielding one entry per CDR3 protein. The sample has approximately 570,000 distinct CDR3 sequences, 6% to 9% seen once. This clonotype was found a few times. Its target is not known. This CDR3 is 14 amino acids long. V shed 5 bases and J shed 5 bases, with 13 bases lying between them. Sample: PBMCs from blood, taken less than 30 months after vaccination. The sequence was collected from a man between 45 and 75 years old who received an inactivated influenza vaccine. The chain uses TRBV12-3 or TRBV12-4 and TRBJ1-3; possibly TRBD1 for D (6 bases). In nucleotides, the CDR3 is TGTGCCAGCAGTGCGGCCGGGGGGCGAAACACCATATATTTT. Protein product: CASSAAGGRNTIYF.